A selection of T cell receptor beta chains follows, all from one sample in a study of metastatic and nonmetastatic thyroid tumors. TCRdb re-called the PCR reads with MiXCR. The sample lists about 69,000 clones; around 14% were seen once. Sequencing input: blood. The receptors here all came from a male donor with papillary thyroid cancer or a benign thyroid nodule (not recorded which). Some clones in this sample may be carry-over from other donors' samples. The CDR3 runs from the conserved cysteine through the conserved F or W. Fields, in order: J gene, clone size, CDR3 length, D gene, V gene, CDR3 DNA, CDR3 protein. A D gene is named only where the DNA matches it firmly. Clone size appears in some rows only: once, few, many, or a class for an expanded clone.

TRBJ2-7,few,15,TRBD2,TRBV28,TGTGCCAGCAGTAAAATGACTAGCGGGAGGTACGAGCAGTACTTC,CASSKMTSGRYEQYF
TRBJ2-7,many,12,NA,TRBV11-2,TGTGCCAGCAGCTTAGGGACGGGACAGCAGTACTTC,CASSLGTGQQYF
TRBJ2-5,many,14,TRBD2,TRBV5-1,TGCGCCAGCAGCTTAATGCTAGCGGAAGAGACCCAGTACTTC,CASSLMLAEETQYF
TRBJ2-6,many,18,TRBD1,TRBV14,TGTGCCAGCAGCCGGACAGGGGAATACCTCTCTGGGGCCAACGTCCTGACTTTC,CASSRTGEYLSGANVLTF
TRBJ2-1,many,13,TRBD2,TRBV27,TGTGCCAGCAAGGCGGGAGAGAACAATGAGCAGTTCTTC,CASKAGENNEQFF
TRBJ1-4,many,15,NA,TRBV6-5,TGTGCCAGCAGTCGACTCGAGTTAACTAATGAAAAACTGTTTTTT,CASSRLELTNEKLFF
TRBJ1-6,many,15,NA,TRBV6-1,TGTGCCAGCAGTGAAGACATTACCTATAATTCACCCCTCCACTTT,CASSEDITYNSPLHF
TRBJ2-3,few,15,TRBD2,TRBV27,TGTGCCAGCAAAGGACTAGCGGGAGTAACAGATACGCAGTATTTT,CASKGLAGVTDTQYF
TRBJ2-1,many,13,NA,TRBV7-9,TGTGCCAGCAGCTTACCCTACCACAATGAGCAGTTCTTC,CASSLPYHNEQFF
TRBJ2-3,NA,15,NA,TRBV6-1,TGTGCCAGCAGGGATAGCGACGGTAGAACAGATACGCAGTATTTT,CASRDSDGRTDTQYF
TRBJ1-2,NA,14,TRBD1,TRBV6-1,TGTGCCAGCAGTCGGGACAGGAAAAACTATGGCTACACCTTC,CASSRDRKNYGYTF
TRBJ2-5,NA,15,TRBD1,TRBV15,TGTGCCAACAGCAGGCTGGACAGGGGACAAGAGACCCAGTATTTC,CANSRLDRGQETQYF
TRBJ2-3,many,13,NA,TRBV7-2,TGTGCCAGCAGCACGGGACTGCCGGATACGCAGTATTTT,CASSTGLPDTQYF
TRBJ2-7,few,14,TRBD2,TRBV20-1,TGTAGTGCTAGAGGGCGGGAGGGTCCCTACGAGCAGTACTTC,CSARGREGPYEQYF
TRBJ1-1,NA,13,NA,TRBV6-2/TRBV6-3,TGTGCCAGCAGTTACGTACGGAACACTGAATCTTTCTTT,CASSYVRNTESFF
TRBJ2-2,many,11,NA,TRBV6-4,TGTGCCAGCACATCAACCGGGGAGCTGTTTTTT,CASTSTGELFF
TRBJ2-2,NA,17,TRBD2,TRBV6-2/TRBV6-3,TGTGCCAGCAGTACCCCTCTAGCGGGAAGGGCCGTCGGGGAGCTGTTTTTT,CASSTPLAGRAVGELFF
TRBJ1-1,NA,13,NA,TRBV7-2,TGTGCCAGCAGCTTACAGGGCTACACTGAAGCTTTCTTT,CASSLQGYTEAFF
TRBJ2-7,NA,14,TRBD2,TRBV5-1,TGCGCCAGCAGCGACGGGACTAGCCTCTACGAGCAGTACTTC,CASSDGTSLYEQYF
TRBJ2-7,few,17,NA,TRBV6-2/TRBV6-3,TGTGCCAGCAGTTACGCGACCTCCGGGACATTCTCCTACGAGCAGTACTTC,CASSYATSGTFSYEQYF
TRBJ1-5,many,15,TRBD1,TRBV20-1,TGCAGTGCCCGTCTTTTGGACAGGAGGAATCAGCCCCAGCATTTT,CSARLLDRRNQPQHF
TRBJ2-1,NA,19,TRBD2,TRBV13,TGTGCCAGCAGCCGAGGGACTAGCGGCATATTAAGCTCCTACAATGAGCAGTTCTTC,CASSRGTSGILSSYNEQFF
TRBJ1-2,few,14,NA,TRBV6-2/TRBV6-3,TGTGCCAGCAGTTCGATCGGGCTAGTCTATGGCTACACCTTC,CASSSIGLVYGYTF
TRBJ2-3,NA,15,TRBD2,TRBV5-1,TGCGCCAGCAGCTTGGCTAGCGGGAGCACAGATACACAGTATTTT,CASSLASGSTDTQYF
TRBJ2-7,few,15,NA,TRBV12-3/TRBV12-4,TGTGCCAGCAGTTTCTACGGCTCCCTCTCCTACGAGCAGTACTTC,CASSFYGSLSYEQYF
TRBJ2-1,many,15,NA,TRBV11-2,TGTGCCAGCAGCTTAGATCGGGAAACCTACAATGAGCAGTTCTTC,CASSLDRETYNEQFF
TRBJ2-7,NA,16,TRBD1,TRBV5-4,TGTGCCAGCAGCTTGGATCCTGGACAGGGGGCGAGGGTGCAGTACTTC,CASSLDPGQGARVQYF
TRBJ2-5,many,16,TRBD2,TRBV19,TGTGCCAGTAGTATAGGCCCAGCGGGAAGTCAAGAGACCCAGTACTTC,CASSIGPAGSQETQYF
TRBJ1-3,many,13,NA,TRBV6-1,TGTGCCAGCGCCCAGGGGTACGGAAACACCATATATTTT,CASAQGYGNTIYF
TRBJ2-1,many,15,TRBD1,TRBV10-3,TGTGCCATCAGTCCCGCATGGGACAGGGCGATAGAGCAGTTCTTC,CAISPAWDRAIEQFF
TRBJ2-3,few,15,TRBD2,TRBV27,TGTGCCAGCAGTACTAGCGGGAGGGGGGCAGATACGCAGTATTTT,CASSTSGRGADTQYF
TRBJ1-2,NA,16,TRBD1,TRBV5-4,TGTGCCAGCAGCTCATGGGACAGGGGGCACGGCTATGGCTACACCTTC,CASSSWDRGHGYGYTF
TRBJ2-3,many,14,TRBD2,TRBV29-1,TGCAGCGTCGGAGCGGGGAGGGGTGCAGATACGCAGTATTTT,CSVGAGRGADTQYF
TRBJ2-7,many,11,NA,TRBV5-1,TGCGCCAGCAGTGGGGGCTACGAGCAGTACTTC,CASSGGYEQYF
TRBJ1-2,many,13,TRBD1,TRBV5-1,TGCGCCAGCAGCCGAACAGGGGACTATGGCTACACCTTC,CASSRTGDYGYTF
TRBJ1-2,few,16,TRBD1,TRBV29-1,TGCAGCGCCGCGGACAGGGATAGCCTTGGGGCCTATGGCTACACATTC,CSAADRDSLGAYGYTF
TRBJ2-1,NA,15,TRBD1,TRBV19,TGTGCCAGTAGTATCCCGGGACAGGGGCACAATGAGCAGTTCTTC,CASSIPGQGHNEQFF
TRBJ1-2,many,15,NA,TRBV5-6,TGTGCCAGCAGCTTGGTAGGGGGGCCCTCTCTAGGCTACACCTTC,CASSLVGGPSLGYTF
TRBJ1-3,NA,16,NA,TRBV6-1,TGTGCCAGCAGTGAAGCGTTGTCCAACTTTGGAAACACCATATATTTT,CASSEALSNFGNTIYF
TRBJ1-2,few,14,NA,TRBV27,TGTGCCAGCAGTTTTGCAGGGTCGAACTATGGCTACACCTTC,CASSFAGSNYGYTF
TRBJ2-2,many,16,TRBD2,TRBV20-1,TGCAGTGCTAGAGATCTGGGGGGTAGTAGCGGGAGGGAGCTGTTTTTT,CSARDLGGSSGRELFF
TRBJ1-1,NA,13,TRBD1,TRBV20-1,TGCAGTGCCAAGGACAGGACGAACACTGAAGCTTTCTTT,CSAKDRTNTEAFF
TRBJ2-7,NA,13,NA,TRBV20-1,TGCAGTGCTATAGGACTATCGGGCTACGAGCAGTACTTC,CSAIGLSGYEQYF
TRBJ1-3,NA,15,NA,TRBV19,TGTGCCAGTAGTATAGGTATGGATCCTGGAAACACCATATATTTT,CASSIGMDPGNTIYF
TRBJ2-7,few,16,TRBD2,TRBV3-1,TGTGCCAGCAGCCCGGGACTAGCCCCTATCGGGGAGGAGCAGTACTTC,CASSPGLAPIGEEQYF
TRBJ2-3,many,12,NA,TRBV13,TGTGCCAGCAGCCTCCGAACAGATACGCAGTATTTT,CASSLRTDTQYF